This entry lists 13 T cell receptor beta chains sequenced from one sample in a study of CD8 T cells in ankylosing spondylitis. TCRdb processed the 5' RACE reads anew with MiXCR; each CDR3 protein has one entry. The sample records approximately 340,000 distinct CDR3 sequences, about 14% being singletons. Sample: blood, either unsorted or a sorted T cell fraction (not recorded which). The receptors were gathered from a male donor with ankylosing spondylitis or in good health (not recorded which).

This clonotype was counted only a few times. This rearrangement joins TRBV12-3 or TRBV12-4 to TRBJ1-1; D is ambiguous. The V end lost 6 bases, the J end lost 4 bases, and 21 bases lay between the germline ends. The CDR3 sequence is 16 residues long. The CDR3 coding sequence is TGTGCCAGCAGCCCCCTCCGGACCGGACGGGGCACTGAAGCTTTCTTT. Amino acids: CASSPLRTGRGTEAFF.

This clonotype showed up just a few times. V is TRBV7-9 and J is TRBJ2-5; 9 bases map to TRBD1. The V segment lost 3 bases and the J segment 4 bases; nucleotides outside the gene matches: 6. The CDR3 spans 15 residues. Germline CDR1 is SEHNR and CDR2 is FQNEAQ (reference sequence). CDR3 loop: CASSFLQGAGETQYF. CDR3 coding DNA: TGTGCCAGCAGCTTTCTACAGGGGGCGGGAGAGACCCAGTACTTC.

This clonotype was seen only a few times. The chain carries TRBV3-1 and TRBJ2-7; 9 nucleotides line up with TRBD2. The J segment lost 6 bases and the V segment lost 1 base, leaving 16 bases of the junction unmatched. CDR1 is LGHDT, CDR2 YNNKEL, per germline (reference sequence). The length of the CDR3 is 18 residues. The CDR3 sequence: CASSQVFGGGGRGGEQYF. CDR3 DNA: TGTGCCAGCAGCCAAGTTTTCGGAGGAGGCGGGAGGGGTGGCGAGCAGTACTTC.

This clonotype was seen ten or more times. V is TRBV3-1 and J is TRBJ1-5; no clear D gene. The CDR3 covers 13 residues. Germline V CDR1 and CDR2: LGHDT, YNNKEL (reference sequence). Trimming left V 0 bases short and J 6 bases short, with 6 bases between. As DNA, the CDR3 is TGTGCCAGCAGCCAAGATAGAGGTCAGCCCCAGCATTTT. As protein: CASSQDRGQPQHF.

This chain uses TRBV7-9 with TRBJ2-7, with D perhaps matching TRBD1 (6 bases). Germline V gives CDR1 SEHNR, CDR2 FQNEAQ (reference sequence). The CDR3 has 14 amino acids. V lost 5 bases, J lost 6 bases, and 17 bases lay in between. DNA of the CDR3: TGTGCCAGCAGCCACCCGACAGGAATAAGCGAGCAGTACTTC. It yields the protein CASSHPTGISEQYF.

Turning to this clonotype: This may come from a read error, since a much larger clone is one base off. V and J are TRBV5-1 and TRBJ2-2; 7 bases agree with TRBD1. This CDR3 spans 14 amino acids. J was trimmed by 5 bases and V by 10 bases; bases with no gene match: 11. The germline gives CDR1 SGHRS, CDR2 YFSETQ. The CDR3 region is CAGTPDRATGELFF. The DNA for the CDR3 is TGCGCCGGCACGCCCGACAGGGCGACCGGGGAGCTGTTTTTT.

This rearrangement joins TRBV20-1 to TRBJ2-1, with 8 bases fitting TRBD2. CDR1 and CDR2 (germline): DFQATT, SNEGSKA (reference sequence). This CDR3 has 13 amino acids. V gave up 3 bases and J gave up 7 bases; unmatched junction bases: 5. CDR3 sequence: CSARVGRANEQFF. The CDR3, as DNA: TGCAGTGCTAGGGTCGGGAGGGCTAATGAGCAGTTCTTC.

This clonotype was counted only a few times. The chain combines TRBV11-3 with TRBJ2-2, with TRBD1 identical over 7 bases. After removal of 4 bases from V and 1 base from J, the junction contained 3 bases not matched to a gene. Looked up from germline, CDR1 is SGHNT and CDR2 is YENEEA. The CDR3 is made up of 15 amino acids. CDR3 protein: CASSSGQVNTGELFF. In DNA, the CDR3 is TGTGCCAGCAGCTCCGGACAGGTGAACACCGGGGAGCTGTTTTTT.

There are a few counts of this clonotype. V is TRBV7-2 and J is TRBJ2-7, with D possibly TRBD1 on 5 matching bases. In germline, CDR1 is SGHTA, CDR2 FQGNSA. This CDR3 spans 16 amino acids. V gave up 1 base and J gave up 4 bases, with 17 bases separating them. The CDR3 nucleotides are TGTGCCAGCAGCTTAGTCGCGGACAACAGAGAGTACGAGCAGTACTTC. Protein product: CASSLVADNREYEQYF.

The chain employs TRBV28 and TRBJ2-7; the D gene is possibly TRBD2 (5 bases). The CDR3 runs to 13 residues. Germline V gene sequence: CDR1 MDHEN, CDR2 SYDVKM. V lost 8 bases and J lost 5, with 16 bases in between. The CDR3 DNA is TGTGCCAGCGCAGAGGGAAAGGACCACGAGCAGTACTTC. As protein: CASAEGKDHEQYF.

The rearrangement joins TRBV12-3 or TRBV12-4 to TRBJ1-5; D is ambiguous. V was pared by 0 bases and J by 7 bases, with 10 bases between. The CDR3 extends over 14 amino acids. The chain's CDR3 is CASSLARGRQPQHF. CDR3 DNA: TGTGCCAGCAGTTTAGCGCGTGGAAGGCAGCCCCAGCATTTT.

Details on this clonotype: The CDR3 carries no conserved terminal phenylalanine or tryptophan, so it likely arises from a read error. The chain couples TRBV29-1 to TRBJ2-3; no clear D. Germline V gene sequence: CDR1 SQVTM, CDR2 ANQGSEA. The CDR3 is 12 amino acids. Trimming shortened V by 2 bases and J by 3 bases, and 6 bases separated the two germline ends. In DNA form, the CDR3 reads TGCAGCGTTGAAACGGCGACAGATACGCAGTATTCT. Protein sequence: CSVETATDTQYS.

This clonotype was detected a few times. The rearrangement uses TRBV3-1 and TRBJ2-2; no clear D. Germline lookup yields CDR1 LGHDT and CDR2 YNNKEL (reference sequence). CDR3 length: 12 amino acids. V was trimmed by 4 bases and J by 8 bases, leaving 8 bases between them. The CDR3 is CASSPPVGELFF. The CDR3 region has the DNA TGTGCCAGCAGCCCACCCGTGGGGGAGCTGTTTTTT. The whole variable domain, remainder taken from reference TRBV3-1 and TRBJ2-2, is DTAVSQTPKYLVTQMGNDKSIKCEQNLGHDTMYWYKQDSKKFLKIMFSYNNKELIINETVPNRFSPKSPDKAHLNLHINSLELGDSAVYFCASSPPVGELFFGEGSRLTVL.